This T cell receptor beta chain was recovered during a study of blood T cell repertoires in COVID-19. Germline V gene sequence: CDR1 SGHVS, CDR2 FQNEAQ. The CDR3 loop spans 15 amino acids. Participant ages covered about 18 to 89 years across about two dozen US areas. Researchers sorted participants into cohorts using their self-reported clinical history. The authors' processing: Researchers report that nucleated cell counts were estimated from reference gene primer amplification. The table came from immunoSEQ multiplex PCR; TCRdb's copy has only in-frame clones and leaves some out. V and J calls and clone size are copied from that table; D and trimming were computed from the DNA. The sample yields hundreds of thousands of clones, approximately 89% seen once. A word on this clone: Germline and junction disagree at one end, which may indicate a read error.

The clonotype was recovered from a woman aged 25 to 39 who had recovered from COVID-19. This chain joins TRBV7-8 and TRBJ2-7, with 10 bases identical to TRBD2. The sample was PBMCs or T cells enriched from blood (not recorded which). The CDR3 bases are TGTGCCAGCAGCCTAGCTAGCGGGGGTTTCGGGGAGCAGTACTTC. The encoded protein is CASSLASGGFGEQYF.